The 14 T cell receptor beta chains below come from one sample, sequenced in a study of CD8+CD57+ T cells in acquired aplastic anemia. According to the study, genomic DNA was the template for TCR beta VDJ and CDR3 profiling. TCRdb ran MiXCR on the reads and lists one entry per CDR3 protein. The sample includes around 500,000 distinct CDR3 sequences, about a third of them seen just once. It was patients with CD8+CD57+ cell expansion by flow cytometry who were chosen for sequencing. Sample: sorted CD4+, CD8+, or CD8+CD57+ T cells (not recorded which) from PBMCs. These receptors were collected from a human donor with aplastic anemia.

The chain joins TRBV25-1 to TRBJ1-2; the match to TRBD1 covers 8 bases. The germline V gene encodes CDR1 MGHDK and CDR2 SYGVNS. V lost 1 base to trimming and J lost 1 base; unmatched junction nucleotides: 8. The CDR3 loop spans 17 amino acids. CDR3 nucleotide sequence: TGTGCCAGCAGTGAATCCCCAGGGGGCACGGGTAACTATGGCTACACCTTC. Protein: CASSESPGGTGNYGYTF.

This clonotype was picked up many times. The chain employs TRBV5-6 and TRBJ2-7; 7 bases are a match to TRBD2. Germline CDR1 SGHDT, CDR2 YYEEEE. The CDR3 consists of 13 residues. Trimming removed 3 bases from V and 2 bases from J; junction bases left unmatched: 2. CDR3 region: CASSSRGAYEQYF. The CDR3 DNA sequence: TGTGCCAGCAGCTCCCGGGGGGCCTACGAGCAGTACTTC.

About this clonotype: A much bigger clone sits one base away, suggesting this may be a read error. This chain links TRBV5-1 with TRBJ2-3, with D tentatively TRBD2 (5 bases). This CDR3 has 14 residues. Germline assignment: CDR1 SGHRS and CDR2 YFSETQ. CDR3: CASSLERSTDTHYF. CDR3 coding DNA: TGCGCCAGCAGCTTGGAGCGGAGCACAGATACGCACTATTTT. Supplemented by reference TRBV5-1 and TRBJ2-3, the full variable domain reads KAGVTQTPRYLIKTRGQQVTLSCSPISGHRSVSWYQQTPGQGLQFLFEYFSETQRNKGNFPGRFSGRQFSNSRSEMNVSTLELGDSALYLCASSLERSTDTHYFGPGTRLTVL.

This clonotype has at least ten counts. This chain joins TRBV14 and TRBJ1-2; D uncertain. This CDR3 is 14 amino acids long. Trimming shortened V by 4 bases and J by 0 bases, and 9 bases separated the two germline ends. Germline assignment: CDR1 SGHDN and CDR2 FVKESK. CDR3 sequence (DNA): TGTGCCAGCAGCCTACTCAGCTCTAACTATGGCTACACCTTC. Its translation is CASSLLSSNYGYTF.

V is TRBV12-3 or TRBV12-4 and J is TRBJ2-5, with 9 bases fitting TRBD2. V lost 6 bases and J lost 5; bases outside the gene matches: 7. This CDR3 is built from 14 residues. The CDR3 protein is CASSRSGGPETQYF. CDR3 sequence (DNA): TGTGCCAGCAGCCGAAGCGGGGGGCCGGAGACCCAGTACTTC.

For this clonotype: This may stem from a read error, because a much larger clone lies one nucleotide away. This CDR3 is CASKTGISTDAQYF. The DNA for the CDR3 is TGTGCCAGCAAAACAGGGATTAGCACAGATGCGCAGTATTTT. The rearrangement uses TRBV2 and TRBJ2-3; possibly TRBD1 for D (6 bases). CDR3 length: 14 residues. CDR1 is SNHLY and CDR2 is FYNNEI in the germline V gene.

Remarks on this clonotype: A clone one base away is much larger, so this may be a read error. This chain joins TRBV7-9 and TRBJ1-3; the D is unclear. V lost 6 bases to trimming and J lost 0 bases, with 12 bases between them. The CDR3 totals 15 residues. Germline V gene data show CDR1 as SEHNR and CDR2 as FQNEAQ (reference sequence). The CDR3 region has the DNA TGTGCCAGCAGACCGACGGGGAACTCTGGAAACACCATATATTTT. It yields the protein CASRPTGNSGNTIYF. Full variable domain (rest looked up from reference TRBV7-9 and TRBJ1-3): DTGVSQNPRHKITKRGQNVTFRCDPISEHNRLYWYRQTLGQGPEFLTYFQNEAQLEKSRLLSDRFSAERPKGSFSTLEIQRTEQGDSAMYLCASRPTGNSGNTIYFGEGSWLTVV.

With respect to this clonotype: Possible read error: a much larger clone is one base away. The V gene is TRBV27, the J gene TRBJ1-2; 12 positions match TRBD1. This CDR3 spans 14 amino acids. From germline, CDR1 is MNHEY and CDR2 SMNVEV (reference sequence). J lost 2 bases, V lost 8 bases, and 3 bases had no gene match. CDR3 DNA sequence: TGTGCCAGCGGGGGACAGGGGGCCAACTATGGCTACACCTTC. Protein: CASGGQGANYGYTF.

This rearrangement joins TRBV11-3 to TRBJ2-1; D may correspond to TRBD1 or TRBD2 (5 bases each). The V end was cut by 6 bases, the J end by 8 bases, with 14 bases between. This CDR3 has 13 residues. The germline gives CDR1 SGHNT, CDR2 YENEEA. CDR3: CASRKLGVDEQFF. The CDR3 DNA is TGTGCCAGCAGAAAGTTGGGGGTGGATGAGCAGTTCTTC.

A word on this clonotype: A much larger clone differs from this one at a single base, so this may be a read error. This chain joins TRBV29-1 and TRBJ2-1; 14 bases match TRBD2. Germline lookup yields CDR1 SQVTM and CDR2 ANQGSEA. CDR3 length equals 14 residues. Trimming removed 7 bases from V and 7 bases from J; junction bases left unmatched: 6. The CDR3 sequence: CSAGTSGGRNEQFF. The CDR3 region has the DNA TGCAGCGCTGGGACTAGCGGGGGACGGAATGAGCAGTTCTTC.

Concerning this clonotype itself: A much larger clone is a single base away; this may be a read error. The chain has TRBV12-3 or TRBV12-4 and TRBJ1-2; the D is unclear. The V end lost 6 bases, the J end lost 8 bases, and 16 bases lay between the germline ends. This CDR3 spans 13 amino acids. For the CDR3, the DNA is TGTGCCAGCAGGGAAAGGCCAGGCGAGGGCTACACCTTC. Translating gives CASRERPGEGYTF.

Worth noting for this clonotype: With a much larger clone just one base away, this may be a read error. The chain employs TRBV7-9 and TRBJ1-2; D is unclear. CDR1 and CDR2 from the germline V gene are SEHNR and FQNEAQ (reference sequence). The length of the CDR3 is 14 residues. The CDR3 reads CASRLMTGQKASTF. The DNA of the CDR3 is TGTGCCAGCCGCTTAATGACTGGGCAGAAGGCATCCACCTTC.

This clonotype was observed at least ten times. The chain couples TRBV2 to TRBJ1-2; TRBD1 agrees at 7 bases. V dropped 5 bases and J dropped 4; count of bases not matched to a gene: 10. Per the germline V gene, CDR1 is SNHLY and CDR2 is FYNNEI. The CDR3 runs 15 residues. In DNA, the CDR3 is TGTGCCAGCAGTTCTACTTCCGGGACAGTCTATGGCTACACCTTC. It encodes CASSSTSGTVYGYTF.

This clonotype was recorded a few times. The chain carries TRBV30 and TRBJ2-6; D not certain. V lost 3 bases and J 0 bases, leaving 9 bases between the germline ends. The germline CDR1 and CDR2 sequences are GTSNPN and SVGIG (reference sequence). CDR3 length equals 15 residues. This CDR3 reads CAWRTRNSGANVLTF. In DNA form, the CDR3 reads TGTGCCTGGAGGACGCGAAACTCTGGGGCCAACGTCCTGACTTTC.